This T cell receptor beta chain was obtained from a study of blood T cell repertoires in COVID-19. Study processing details: The assay estimated nucleated cells by amplifying reference gene primers. Clones were sequenced by immunoSEQ multiplex PCR, and TCRdb holds only the in-frame ones, with some missing. Clonal size and the V and J genes are those of that table, whereas D and trimming came from the DNA. The sample contains around 100,000 clones, 80% of which appear only once. The receptor comes from a man aged 70 or older with active or convalescent COVID-19. Specimen: peripheral blood.

CDR3 coding DNA: TGTGCCAGCAGTTACCAAGGACAGGGGTACTTC. Its protein product is CASSYQGQGYF. The chain employs TRBV6-6 and TRBJ2-5; TRBD1 agrees at 8 bases. The CDR3 has 11 residues. The V and J ends lost 2 bases and 13 bases, in that order; junction bases with no gene match: 3. CDR1 is MNHNY, CDR2 SVGAGI, per germline (reference sequence).